This T cell receptor (beta chain) appears in the sequencing data of a study of technical replicates of blood from several donors. Method: immunoSEQ multiplex PCR; TCRdb's copy keeps in-frame clones and lacks some. This sample carries tens of thousands of clones, approximately 94% of them seen once, and the ten largest clones take 0.35% to 0.5%. This CDR3 has 14 residues. Trimming left V 7 bases short and J 6 bases short, with 18 bases between. CDR1 is SNHLY and CDR2 is FYNNEI in the germline V gene. What was sequenced was T cells isolated from PBMCs. The chain combines TRBV2 with TRBJ1-1; possibly TRBD1 for D (5 bases). This TCR was sampled from a human donor in good health. The CDR3 sequence is CASNSRVLISEAFF. DNA of the CDR3: TGTGCCAGCAACTCCAGGGTCCTTATATCTGAAGCTTTCTTT.